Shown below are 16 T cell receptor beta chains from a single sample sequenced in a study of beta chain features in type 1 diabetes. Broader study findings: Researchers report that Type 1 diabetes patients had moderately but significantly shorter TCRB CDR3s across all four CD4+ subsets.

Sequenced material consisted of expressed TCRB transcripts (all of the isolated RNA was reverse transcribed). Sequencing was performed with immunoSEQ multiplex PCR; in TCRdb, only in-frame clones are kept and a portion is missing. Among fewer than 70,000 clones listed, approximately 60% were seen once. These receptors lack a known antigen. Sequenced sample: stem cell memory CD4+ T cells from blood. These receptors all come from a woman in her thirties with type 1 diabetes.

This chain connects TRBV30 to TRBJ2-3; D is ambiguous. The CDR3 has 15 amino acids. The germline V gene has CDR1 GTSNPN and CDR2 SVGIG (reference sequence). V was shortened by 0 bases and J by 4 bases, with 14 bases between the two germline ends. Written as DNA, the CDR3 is TGTGCCTGGAGTGTCATCACTCTTCGGGCAGATACGCAGTATTTT. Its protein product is CAWSVITLRADTQYF.

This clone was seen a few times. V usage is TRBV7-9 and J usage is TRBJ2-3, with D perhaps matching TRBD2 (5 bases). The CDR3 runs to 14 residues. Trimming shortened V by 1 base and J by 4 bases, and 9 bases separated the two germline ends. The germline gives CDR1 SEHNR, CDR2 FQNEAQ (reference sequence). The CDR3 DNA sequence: TGTGCCAGCAGCTTAGGGACTCCCCCAGATACGCAGTATTTT. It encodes CASSLGTPPDTQYF.

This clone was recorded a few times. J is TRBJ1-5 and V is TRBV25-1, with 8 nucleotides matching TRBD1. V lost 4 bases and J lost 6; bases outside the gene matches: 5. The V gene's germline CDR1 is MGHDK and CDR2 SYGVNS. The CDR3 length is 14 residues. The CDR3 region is CASSGTGRFQPQHF. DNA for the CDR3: TGTGCCAGCAGTGGGACAGGGCGGTTTCAGCCCCAGCATTTT.

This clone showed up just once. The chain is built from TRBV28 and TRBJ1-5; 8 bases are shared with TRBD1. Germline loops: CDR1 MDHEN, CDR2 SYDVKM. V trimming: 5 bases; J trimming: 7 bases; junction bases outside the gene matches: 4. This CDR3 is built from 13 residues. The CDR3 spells CASSPRGLQPQHF. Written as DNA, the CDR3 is TGTGCCAGCAGTCCCAGGGGGCTCCAGCCCCAGCATTTT.

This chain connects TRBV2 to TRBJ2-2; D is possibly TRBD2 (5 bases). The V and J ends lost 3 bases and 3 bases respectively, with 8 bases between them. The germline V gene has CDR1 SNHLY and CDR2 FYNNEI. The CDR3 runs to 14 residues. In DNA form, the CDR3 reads TGTGCCAGCAGTGACAGGCGGGACACCGGGGAGCTGTTTTTT. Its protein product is CASSDRRDTGELFF.

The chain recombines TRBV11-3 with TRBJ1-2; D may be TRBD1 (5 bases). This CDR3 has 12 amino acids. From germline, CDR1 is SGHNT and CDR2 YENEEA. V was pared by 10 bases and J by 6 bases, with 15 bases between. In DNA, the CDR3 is TGTGCCATTGAGGCAGGGCGGAATGGCTACACCTTC. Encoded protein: CAIEAGRNGYTF.

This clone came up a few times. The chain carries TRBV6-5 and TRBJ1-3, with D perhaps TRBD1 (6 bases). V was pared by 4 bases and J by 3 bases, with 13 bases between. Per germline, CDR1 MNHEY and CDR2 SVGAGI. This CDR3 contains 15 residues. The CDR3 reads CASSFTGPDGNTIYF. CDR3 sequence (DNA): TGTGCCAGCAGTTTCACAGGGCCTGATGGAAACACCATATATTTT.

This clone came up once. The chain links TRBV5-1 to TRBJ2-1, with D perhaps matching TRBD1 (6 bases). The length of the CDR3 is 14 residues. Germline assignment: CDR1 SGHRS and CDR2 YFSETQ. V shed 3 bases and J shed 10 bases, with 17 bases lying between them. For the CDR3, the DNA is TGCGCCAGCAGCTACGCCGTTACAGGGAGAGAGCAGTTCTTC. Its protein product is CASSYAVTGREQFF.

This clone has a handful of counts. CDR3 DNA: TGTGCCAGCAGCCGTTCCGGGACTAACTACGAGCAGTACTTC. This encodes CASSRSGTNYEQYF. The rearrangement uses TRBV4-2 and TRBJ2-7, with 7 bases fitting TRBD2. V trimming: 4 bases; J trimming: 3 bases; junction bases outside the gene matches: 6. CDR3 size: 14 residues. Germline lookup yields CDR1 LGHNA and CDR2 YNFKEQ.

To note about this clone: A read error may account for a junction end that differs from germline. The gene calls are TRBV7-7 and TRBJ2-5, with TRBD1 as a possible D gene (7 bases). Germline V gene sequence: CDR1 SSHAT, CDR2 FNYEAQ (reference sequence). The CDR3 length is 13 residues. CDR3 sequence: CASSSGGTETQYF. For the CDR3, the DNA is TGTGCTAGCAGCTCAGGGGGGACAGAGACCCAGTACTTC.

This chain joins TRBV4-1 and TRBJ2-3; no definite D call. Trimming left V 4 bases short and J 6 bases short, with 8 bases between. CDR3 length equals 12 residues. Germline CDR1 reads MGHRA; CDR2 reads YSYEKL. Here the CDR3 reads CASSRPGDTQYF. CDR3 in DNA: TGCGCCAGCAGCCGCCCCGGTGATACGCAGTATTTT.

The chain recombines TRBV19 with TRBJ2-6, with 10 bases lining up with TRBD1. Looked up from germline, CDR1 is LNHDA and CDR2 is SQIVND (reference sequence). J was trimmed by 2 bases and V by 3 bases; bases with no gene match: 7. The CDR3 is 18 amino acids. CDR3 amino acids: CASSIEDRGFAGANVLTF. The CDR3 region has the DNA TGTGCCAGTAGTATTGAGGACAGGGGGTTTGCTGGGGCCAACGTCCTGACTTTC.

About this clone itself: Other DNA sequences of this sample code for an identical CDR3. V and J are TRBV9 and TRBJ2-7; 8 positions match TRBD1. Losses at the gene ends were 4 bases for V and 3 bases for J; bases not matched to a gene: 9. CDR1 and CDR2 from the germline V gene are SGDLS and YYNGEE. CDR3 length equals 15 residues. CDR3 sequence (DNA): TGTGCCAGCAGCTTGCAGGGGGCCGCGGTCTACGAGCAGTACTTC. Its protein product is CASSLQGAAVYEQYF.

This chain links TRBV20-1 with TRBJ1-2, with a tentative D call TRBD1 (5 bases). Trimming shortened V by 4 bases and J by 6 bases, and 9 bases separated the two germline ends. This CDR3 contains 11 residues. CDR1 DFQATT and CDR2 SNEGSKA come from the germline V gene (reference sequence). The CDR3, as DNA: TGCAGTGCTACCCAGGGTCATGGCTACACCTTC. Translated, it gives CSATQGHGYTF.

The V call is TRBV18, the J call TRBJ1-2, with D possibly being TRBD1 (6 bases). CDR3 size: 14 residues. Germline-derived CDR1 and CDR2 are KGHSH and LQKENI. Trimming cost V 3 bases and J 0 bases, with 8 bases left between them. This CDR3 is CASSPRGSNYGYTF. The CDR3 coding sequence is TGTGCCAGCTCACCGAGGGGGTCTAACTATGGCTACACCTTC.

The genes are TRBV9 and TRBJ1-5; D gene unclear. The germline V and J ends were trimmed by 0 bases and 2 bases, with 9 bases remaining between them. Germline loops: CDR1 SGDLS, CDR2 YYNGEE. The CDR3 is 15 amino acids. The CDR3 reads CASSVEGQGNQPQHF. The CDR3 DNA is TGTGCCAGCAGCGTAGAAGGTCAGGGCAATCAGCCCCAGCATTTT.